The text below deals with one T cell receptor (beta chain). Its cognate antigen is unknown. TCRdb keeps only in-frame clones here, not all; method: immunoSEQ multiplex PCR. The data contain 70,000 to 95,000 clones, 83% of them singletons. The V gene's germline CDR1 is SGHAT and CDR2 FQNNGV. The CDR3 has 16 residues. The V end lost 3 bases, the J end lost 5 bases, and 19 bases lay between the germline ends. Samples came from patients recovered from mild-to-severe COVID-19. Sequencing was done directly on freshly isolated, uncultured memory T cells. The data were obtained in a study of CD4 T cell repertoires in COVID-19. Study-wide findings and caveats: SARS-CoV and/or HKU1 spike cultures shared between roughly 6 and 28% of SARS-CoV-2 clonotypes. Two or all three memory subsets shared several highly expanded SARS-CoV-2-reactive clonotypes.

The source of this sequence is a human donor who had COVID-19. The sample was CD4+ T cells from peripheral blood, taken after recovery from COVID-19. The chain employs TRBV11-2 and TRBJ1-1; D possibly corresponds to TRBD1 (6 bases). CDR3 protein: CASSFGAAGGSTEAFF. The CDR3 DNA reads TGTGCCAGCAGCTTCGGGGCTGCGGGGGGCAGTACTGAAGCTTTCTTT.